Presented here are 18 T cell receptor beta chains from one specimen sequenced in a study of response to subunit inactivated influenza vaccine. TCRdb processed the RT-PCR reads anew with MiXCR; each CDR3 protein has one entry. This sample yields around 580,000 distinct CDR3 sequences, of which approximately 12% are seen a single time; roughly 10% belongs to the top ten. The material was PBMCs from blood, obtained on the day of vaccination. The receptors were sampled from a man in his forties or fifties who received an inactivated influenza vaccine.

A word on this clonotype: The junction departs from germline at one end; a sequencing error may be responsible. CDR3 residues: CASSPISGPTYNEQSF. The CDR3, as DNA: TGTGCCAGCAGCCCGATTAGCGGGCCCACCTACAATGAGCAGTCCTTC. The V and J genes are TRBV7-6 and TRBJ2-1, with 7 bases that match TRBD2. Germline CDR1 and CDR2: SGHVS and FNYEAQ. This CDR3 comprises 16 residues.

This clonotype was seen a few times. The junction departs from germline at one end; a sequencing error may be responsible. The chain recombines TRBV6-2 or TRBV6-3 with TRBJ2-7; a weak D match, TRBD1 (5 bases). CDR1 and CDR2 (germline): MNHEY, SVGEGT. The CDR3 sequence is 11 residues long. The CDR3 DNA reads as TGTGCCTGCAGTGACAGCTACGAGCAGTACTTC. Translation gives CACSDSYEQYF.

The V gene is TRBV6-2 or TRBV6-3, the J gene TRBJ2-7; D possibly matches TRBD1 or TRBD2 (5 bases each). The V gene lost 7 bases and the J gene lost 2 bases, with 24 bases spanning the gap. The CDR3 has 17 amino acids. The germline V gene has CDR1 MNHEY and CDR2 SVGEGT. The CDR3 bases are TGTGCCAGCAACTCTAACACCGGGGACCTGAACACCTACGAGCAGTACTTC. This sequence encodes CASNSNTGDLNTYEQYF.

There are a few counts of this clonotype. V usage is TRBV7-2 and J usage is TRBJ1-2; no reliable D call. CDR1 SGHTA and CDR2 FQGNSA come from the germline V gene. V was pared by 6 bases and J by 4 bases, with 15 bases between. The CDR3 is 14 residues long. In DNA, the CDR3 is TGTGCCAGCAGTCGGGCCGCCAGCCTCTATGGCTACACCTTC. It encodes CASSRAASLYGYTF.

This chain connects TRBV5-1 to TRBJ2-7, with a weak D call TRBD2 (7 bases). Trimming stripped 0 bases from V and 3 bases from J, with 13 bases between. From germline, CDR1 is SGHRS and CDR2 YFSETQ. The CDR3 is made up of 15 amino acids. CDR3: CASSLEPGGIYEQYF. In DNA, the CDR3 is TGCGCCAGCAGCTTGGAACCGGGGGGCATCTACGAGCAGTACTTC.

V and J are TRBV20-1 and TRBJ2-5; the match to TRBD2 covers 13 bases. The ends lost 3 bases at V and 3 bases at J; junction bases unmatched: 7. This CDR3 region has 16 residues. From germline, CDR1 is DFQATT and CDR2 SNEGSKA (reference sequence). The chain's CDR3 is CSASWRLAGGKETQYF. The CDR3 DNA is TGCAGTGCTAGTTGGCGACTAGCGGGGGGAAAAGAGACCCAGTACTTC.

The gene calls are TRBV7-2 and TRBJ2-7; TRBD1 matches 9 bases. In germline, CDR1 is SGHTA, CDR2 FQGNSA. Trimming at V came to 4 bases and at J to 3 bases, leaving 7 bases not matched to a gene. The CDR3 loop spans 15 amino acids. CDR3 loop: CASSSPGQGLYEQYF. The CDR3 nucleotides are TGTGCCAGCAGCTCGCCGGGACAGGGACTCTACGAGCAGTACTTC.

This clonotype occurred many times. This chain joins TRBV3-1 and TRBJ2-5; the match to TRBD2 covers 11 bases. V lost 2 bases, J lost 1 base, and 9 bases stayed unmatched. Germline-derived CDR1 and CDR2 are LGHDT and YNNKEL (reference sequence). CDR3 size: 18 residues. CDR3 DNA: TGTGCCAGCAGCCAACCGGGGTCTGGGACTAGCGGCCAAGAGACCCAGTACTTC. This gives the protein CASSQPGSGTSGQETQYF.

This clonotype was seen more than once but under ten times. The chain couples TRBV4-2 to TRBJ1-1, with D hard to call. The CDR3 runs to 15 residues. Per the germline V gene, CDR1 is LGHNA and CDR2 is YNFKEQ. V was shortened by 2 bases and J by 1 base, with 11 bases between the two germline ends. This chain's CDR3 is CASSQIIETNTEAFF. The CDR3 nucleotides are TGTGCCAGCAGCCAAATAATCGAGACGAACACTGAAGCTTTCTTT.

The rearrangement joins TRBV28 to TRBJ2-2; 12 nucleotides align to TRBD1. The CDR3 loop spans 17 amino acids. The V gene end was trimmed by 6 bases and the J gene end by 6 bases; junction bases not matched to a gene: 11. Germline lookup yields CDR1 MDHEN and CDR2 SYDVKM. CDR3 DNA sequence: TGTGCCAGCAGACCCTCAATGGGACAGGGGGCGTCCGGGGAGCTGTTTTTT. Encoded protein: CASRPSMGQGASGELFF. Full variable domain (missing parts from reference TRBV28 and TRBJ2-2): DVKVTQSSRYLVKRTGEKVFLECVQDMDHENMFWYRQDPGLGLRLIYFSYDVKMKEKGDIPEGYSVSREKKERFSLILESASTNQTSMYLCASRPSMGQGASGELFFGEGSRLTVL.

This clonotype was seen only a few times. The chain joins TRBV5-1 to TRBJ2-3; no definite D call. CDR1 and CDR2 (germline): SGHRS, YFSETQ. The CDR3 length is 12 residues. Trimming removed 2 bases from V and 5 bases from J, with 6 bases in between. As DNA, the CDR3 is TGCGCCAGCAGCTTAATAGAAGATACGCAGTATTTT. Its protein product is CASSLIEDTQYF.

This clonotype has only a few counts. This chain joins TRBV28 and TRBJ2-2; tentatively, D is TRBD2 (5 bases). V shed 5 bases and J shed 6 bases, with 10 bases lying between them. Germline CDR1 MDHEN, CDR2 SYDVKM. The CDR3 spans 13 residues. Here the CDR3 DNA reads TGTGCCAGCAGTAGAATGAGGGCCGGGGAGCTGTTTTTT. Its translation: CASSRMRAGELFF. The full variable domain, its missing parts supplied by reference TRBV28 and TRBJ2-2, is DVKVTQSSRYLVKRTGEKVFLECVQDMDHENMFWYRQDPGLGLRLIYFSYDVKMKEKGDIPEGYSVSREKKERFSLILESASTNQTSMYLCASSRMRAGELFFGEGSRLTVL.

This clonotype was detected only once. This chain uses TRBV28 with TRBJ2-1; D is ambiguous. Germline values: CDR1 MDHEN, CDR2 SYDVKM. The CDR3 covers 14 residues. Trimming took off 6 bases at V and 8 bases at J, with 17 bases between the two ends. CDR3 loop: CASSQDLGRDEQFF. CDR3 DNA: TGTGCCAGCAGCCAAGATTTGGGTCGTGATGAGCAGTTCTTC.

This chain connects TRBV3-1 to TRBJ1-6, with 8 bases lining up with TRBD1. Unmatched junction bases numbered 3, after V lost 5 bases and J lost 0 bases. Germline lookup yields CDR1 LGHDT and CDR2 YNNKEL (reference sequence). The CDR3 is 16 amino acids. DNA of the CDR3: TGTGCCAGCAGCGACAGGGGAAGCTCCTATAATTCACCCCTCCACTTT. Encoded protein: CASSDRGSSYNSPLHF.

This clonotype was counted ten times or more. The chain is built from TRBV12-3 or TRBV12-4 and TRBJ1-1, with TRBD1 identical over 8 bases. Trimming took 6 bases from V and 4 from J; bases not matched to a gene: 4. The CDR3 is 13 amino acids. CDR3 in amino acids: CASRDTGGTEAFF. CDR3 sequence (DNA): TGTGCCAGCAGAGATACAGGGGGCACTGAAGCTTTCTTT.

This clonotype was seen a handful of times. This sequence joins TRBV5-1 and TRBJ1-2; 7 positions agree with TRBD1. V trimming: 0 bases; J trimming: 7 bases; junction bases outside the gene matches: 6. Per germline, CDR1 SGHRS and CDR2 YFSETQ. The CDR3 spans 14 residues. Here the CDR3 reads CASSLGEGASGYTF. As DNA, the CDR3 is TGCGCCAGCAGCTTGGGCGAGGGGGCCAGTGGCTACACCTTC.

This clonotype was seen at least ten times. The DNA of the CDR3 is TGCAGTGCTATCCCGGACGTACGATGGAACATTCAGTACTTC. Its translation: CSAIPDVRWNIQYF. The rearrangement joins TRBV20-1 to TRBJ2-4; D gene ambiguous. Trimming cost V 4 bases and J 7 bases, with 17 bases left between them. The CDR3 contains 14 residues. The germline V gene encodes CDR1 DFQATT and CDR2 SNEGSKA (reference sequence).

This clonotype was seen repeatedly, ten times or more. V is TRBV7-9 and J is TRBJ1-1; no definite D call. The CDR3 is 14 amino acids. The V and J ends lost 1 base and 0 bases respectively, with 6 bases between them. The germline gives CDR1 SEHNR, CDR2 FQNEAQ (reference sequence). The chain's CDR3 is CASSLGGLNTEAFF. For the CDR3, the DNA is TGTGCCAGCAGCTTAGGCGGATTGAACACTGAAGCTTTCTTT.